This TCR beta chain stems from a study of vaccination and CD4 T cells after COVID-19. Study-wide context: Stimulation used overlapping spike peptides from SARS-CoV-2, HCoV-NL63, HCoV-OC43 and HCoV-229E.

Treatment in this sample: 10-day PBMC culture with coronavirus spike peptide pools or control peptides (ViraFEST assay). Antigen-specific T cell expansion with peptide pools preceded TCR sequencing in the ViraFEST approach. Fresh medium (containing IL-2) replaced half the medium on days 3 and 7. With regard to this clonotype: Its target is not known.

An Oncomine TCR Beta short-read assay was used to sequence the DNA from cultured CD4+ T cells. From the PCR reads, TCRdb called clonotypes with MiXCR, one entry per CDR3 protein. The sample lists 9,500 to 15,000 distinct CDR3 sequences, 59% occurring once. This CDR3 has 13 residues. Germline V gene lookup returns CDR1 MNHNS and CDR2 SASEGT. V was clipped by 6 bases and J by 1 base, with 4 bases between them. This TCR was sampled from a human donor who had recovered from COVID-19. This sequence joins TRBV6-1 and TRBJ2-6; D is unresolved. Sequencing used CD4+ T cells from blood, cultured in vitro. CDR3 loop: CASRPSGANVLTF. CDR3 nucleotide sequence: TGTGCCAGCAGGCCTTCTGGGGCCAACGTCCTGACTTTC.